This is a list of T cell receptor beta chains from one sample in a study of CD8 T cells in Susac syndrome. TCRdb used MiXCR to reprocess the immunoSEQ multiplex PCR reads, holding one entry per CDR3 protein. The sample shows some 240,000 distinct CDR3 sequences, 90% to 96% of them seen only once. Sample: CD4+ T cells from PBMCs. The receptors derive from a human donor with Susac syndrome. The CDR3 runs from the conserved cysteine through the conserved F or W. Each record gives: J gene, V gene, D gene, clone size, CDR3 DNA, CDR3 protein. D genes are given only for firm matches. Clone sizes are given selectively: once, few, many, or a class where the clone is expanded.

TRBJ1-2	TRBV12-3/TRBV12-4	TRBD1	-	TGTGCCAGCAGGCCGGGACAGAGGGGCTACACCTTC	CASRPGQRGYTF
TRBJ1-1	TRBV10-3	-	once	TGTGCCATCTCGGCGGGGGACGACACTGAAGCTTTCTTT	CAISAGDDTEAFF
TRBJ2-1	TRBV13	TRBD2	-	TGTGCCAGCAGCGCGACTAGCGGGAGAAGATTCTTC	CASSATSGRRFF
TRBJ1-2	TRBV30	-	-	TGTGCCTGGAGCCAAACGCGGGCGATCTATGGCTACACCTTC	CAWSQTRAIYGYTF
TRBJ2-2	TRBV20-1	-	-	TGCAGTGCAAGCGACTATAGGGCGGGGGAGCTGTTTTTT	CSASDYRAGELFF
TRBJ1-3	TRBV12-3/TRBV12-4	-	-	TGTGCCAGCAGTCCACTTACCTTGTCTGGAAACACCATATATTTT	CASSPLTLSGNTIYF
TRBJ2-7	TRBV5-1	-	-	TGCGCCAGCAGCCCGGACGCCAGACTGGCTCTTTCCCACGAGCAGTACTTC	CASSPDARLALSHEQYF
TRBJ2-2	TRBV29-1	-	-	TGCAGCGTTTGGACAGATCGGTCCGGGGAGCTGTTTTTT	CSVWTDRSGELFF
TRBJ2-3	TRBV7-2	TRBD1	-	TGTGCCAGCAGCCTTGGGACAGACACAGATACGCAGTATTTT	CASSLGTDTDTQYF
TRBJ2-3	TRBV25-1	-	-	TGTGCCAGCAACGGTCGGGATGGGGGCACAGATACGCAGTATTTT	CASNGRDGGTDTQYF
TRBJ1-2	TRBV6-6	-	-	TGTGCCAGCACTCGGCCTGCGGATGGCTACACCTTC	CASTRPADGYTF
TRBJ1-1	TRBV9	-	-	TGTGCCAGCAGCGTCCTTACAGGGAGGACTGAAGCTTTCTTT	CASSVLTGRTEAFF
TRBJ2-1	TRBV29-1	TRBD1	-	TGCAGCGTGCCCGACAAAGGACAGGCCGTGTTCTTC	CSVPDKGQAVFF
TRBJ2-7	TRBV3-1	TRBD1	-	TGTGCCAGCAGCCAAGACAGGGACAGCCCCTACGAGCAGTACTTC	CASSQDRDSPYEQYF
TRBJ2-7	TRBV30	TRBD1	-	TGTGCCTGGAGTGGACAGGGTAGAGGACCCTACGAGCAGTACTTC	CAWSGQGRGPYEQYF
TRBJ1-1	TRBV5-1	-	-	TGCGCCAGCAGCTTAGAACGGCAGGGGACCACTGAAGCTTTCTTT	CASSLERQGTTEAFF
TRBJ1-2	TRBV13	TRBD1	-	TGTGCCAGCAGCGCCCTCGGGACAGGATATGGCTACACCTTC	CASSALGTGYGYTF
TRBJ2-2	TRBV20-1	-	-	TGCAGTGCTAGGTCGGGCCCGAACACCGGGGAGCTGTTTTTT	CSARSGPNTGELFF
TRBJ1-1	TRBV29-1	-	-	TGCAGCGTTGGTGGGGTTAACACTGAAGCTTTCTTT	CSVGGVNTEAFF
TRBJ1-5	TRBV7-3	-	-	TGTGCCAGCAGCTCTAGACAAGTCAATCAGCCCCAGCATTTT	CASSSRQVNQPQHF
TRBJ2-2	TRBV29-1	TRBD2	few	TGCAGCGTTGTTCGGGGGGCCGGGGAGCTGTTTTTT	CSVVRGAGELFF
TRBJ1-1	TRBV18	-	once	TGTGCCAGCTCACCAGGGTCCGGGGGGCTGGACACTGAAGCTTTCTTT	CASSPGSGGLDTEAFF
TRBJ2-2	TRBV12-3/TRBV12-4	-	-	TGTGCCAGCAATTCTCGGGGATCGAACACCGGGGAGCTGTTTTTT	CASNSRGSNTGELFF
TRBJ2-7	TRBV15	-	-	TGTGCCACCAGCAGAGGCGAGGGGAGCTCCTACGAGCAGTACTTC	CATSRGEGSSYEQYF
TRBJ2-1	TRBV5-1	-	-	TGCGCCAGCAGCTTGCCCGCGTTCAATGAGCAGTTCTTC	CASSLPAFNEQFF
TRBJ2-4	TRBV9	-	-	TGTGCCAGCAGCGGATCAGGGGGGGACATTCAGTACTTC	CASSGSGGDIQYF
TRBJ2-5	TRBV3-1	-	-	TGTGCCAGCAGCCGACTAGGGTCGGAAGAGACCCAGTACTTC	CASSRLGSEETQYF
TRBJ2-1	TRBV6-5	TRBD2	-	TGTGCCATTACTAGCGGGACGGGGAGGGGTGAGCAGTTCTTC	CAITSGTGRGEQFF
TRBJ1-1	TRBV30	-	-	TGTGCCTGGAAGATAGATTTATGGAGAGACGTTGAAGCTTTCTTT	CAWKIDLWRDVEAFF
TRBJ1-2	TRBV18	-	-	TGTGCCAGCTCACCATGGGAGGCTAACTATGGCTACACCTTC	CASSPWEANYGYTF
TRBJ1-1	TRBV20-1	-	-	TGCAGTGCCGCAGGGATTGGTACTGAAGCTTTCTTT	CSAAGIGTEAFF
TRBJ2-1	TRBV3-1	TRBD2	-	TGTGCCAGCAGCCAAGATAGGTGGGCTAGCGGGAGGTCTGCCTACAATGAGCAGTTCTTC	CASSQDRWASGRSAYNEQFF
TRBJ2-4	TRBV29-1	-	-	TGCAGCGTTCAATGGGGGGCGGGAAGCCAGAACATTCAGTACTTC	CSVQWGAGSQNIQYF
TRBJ2-6	TRBV3-1	-	-	TGTGCCAGCAGCCCGATTGGACAGCTAACCTCTGGGGCCAACGTCCTGACTTTC	CASSPIGQLTSGANVLTF
TRBJ2-3	TRBV11-2	-	-	TGTGCCAGCAGCCCTCGACGGGCGTCTAGCACAGATACGCAGTATTTT	CASSPRRASSTDTQYF
TRBJ2-5	TRBV5-1	TRBD2	-	TGCGCCAGCAGCCGGACTAGCGGGCAACTTTTGGAGACCCAGTACTTC	CASSRTSGQLLETQYF
TRBJ2-7	TRBV5-1	-	-	TGCGCCAGCAGCTTGGATACTACTACCGAGCAGTACTTC	CASSLDTTTEQYF
TRBJ2-7	TRBV5-4	TRBD1	-	TGTGCCAGCACCCCCGGGACAGCCTACGAGCAGTACTTC	CASTPGTAYEQYF
TRBJ1-5	TRBV29-1	TRBD1	-	TGCAGCGTTCTCGTGGGTGCAGGGGGGGATCAGCCCCAGCATTTT	CSVLVGAGGDQPQHF
TRBJ2-7	TRBV5-6	TRBD1	-	TGTGCCAGCAGCTGGGACAGGACCTACGAGCAGTACTTC	CASSWDRTYEQYF
TRBJ2-1	TRBV25-1	TRBD2	-	TGTGCCAGCACTAGCGGGACCTCCTACAATGAGCAGTTCTTC	CASTSGTSYNEQFF